The source of this TCR beta chain is a study of T cell clusters in autoimmune cytopenias. Each sample's input was about 270 ng genomic DNA, about 38,000 genome equivalents. CDR1 PRHDT and CDR2 FYEKMQ come from the germline V gene (reference sequence). The CDR3 spans 15 residues. A note on this clonotype: Its antigen is as yet unknown.

Study-level findings and limits: Comparing secondary cytopenia with chronic lymphocytic leukemia showed no cluster-lack signature, apparently masked by lymphoma repertoire.

TRB was amplified by touch-down multiplex PCR, primer pools A and B combined. TCRdb reprocessed the multiplex PCR reads; each CDR3 protein has one entry and no DNA is given. Here the sample table reports about 11,000 distinct CDR3 sequences. The sample also formed part of further work on T cell repertoires in aging, cancer and after chemotherapy. That report notes: Age-matched healthy donors had significantly more diverse, less clonal blood TCR repertoires than untreated cancer patients. In each cancer cohort, median generation probability increased across chemotherapy, suggesting thymic output rebounded.

This chain connects TRBV13 to TRBJ2-2; TCRdb's D call of TRBD1 is untestable without DNA. The sequence was collected from a human donor in good health. The sample taken for sequencing was peripheral blood. This CDR3 reads CASSLGQSGTGELFF.